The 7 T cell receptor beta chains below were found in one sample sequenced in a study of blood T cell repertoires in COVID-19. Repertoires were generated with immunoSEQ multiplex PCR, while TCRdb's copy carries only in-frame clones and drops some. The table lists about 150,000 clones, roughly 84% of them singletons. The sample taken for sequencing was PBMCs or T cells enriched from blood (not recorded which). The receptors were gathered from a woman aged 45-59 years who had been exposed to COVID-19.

For the CDR3, the DNA is TGTGCCAGCAGTTCCCCCAGGGGGGATGGCTACACCTTC. Translated, it gives CASSSPRGDGYTF. The rearrangement links TRBV6-2 or TRBV6-3 to TRBJ1-2; 7 bases fit TRBD1. This CDR3 is 13 amino acids long. The V gene end was trimmed by 4 bases and the J gene end by 6 bases; junction bases not matched to a gene: 5. Germline CDR1 and CDR2: MNHEY and SVGEGT.

The CDR3 sequence: CAWNRDRPPLHF. CDR3 DNA: TGTGCCTGGAACCGGGATAGGCCACCCCTCCACTTT. This sequence joins TRBV30 and TRBJ1-6; D uncertain. In germline, CDR1 is GTSNPN, CDR2 SVGIG (reference sequence). V was shortened by 4 bases and J by 11 bases, with 12 bases between the two germline ends. The CDR3 runs 12 residues.

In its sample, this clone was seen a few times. The CDR3 bases are TGTGCCAGCAGTGAGACAGGGAGGATTAGCACTGAAGCTTTCTTT. The encoded protein is CASSETGRISTEAFF. The chain uses TRBV2 and TRBJ1-1; 7 bases agree with TRBD1. The length of the CDR3 is 15 residues. In germline, CDR1 is SNHLY, CDR2 FYNNEI. Trimming took 3 bases from V and 4 from J; bases not matched to a gene: 8.

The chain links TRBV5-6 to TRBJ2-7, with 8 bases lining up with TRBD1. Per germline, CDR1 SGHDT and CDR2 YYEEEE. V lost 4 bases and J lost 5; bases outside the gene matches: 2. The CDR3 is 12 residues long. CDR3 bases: TGTGCCAGCAGCACGGACAGGGACGAGCAGTACTTC. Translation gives CASSTDRDEQYF.

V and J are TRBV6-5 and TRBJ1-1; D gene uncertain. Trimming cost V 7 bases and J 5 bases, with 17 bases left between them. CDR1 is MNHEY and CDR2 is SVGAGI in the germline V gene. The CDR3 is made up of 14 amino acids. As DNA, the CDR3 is TGTGCCAGCATTTTTACCCAAGGCGGGACTGAAGCTTTCTTT. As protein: CASIFTQGGTEAFF.

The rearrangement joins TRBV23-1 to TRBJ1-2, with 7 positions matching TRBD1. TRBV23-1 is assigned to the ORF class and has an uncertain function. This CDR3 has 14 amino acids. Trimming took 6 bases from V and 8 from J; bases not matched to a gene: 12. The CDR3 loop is CASRPGTEREGYTF. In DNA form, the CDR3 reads TGCGCCAGCAGACCCGGGACAGAGAGGGAGGGCTACACCTTC.

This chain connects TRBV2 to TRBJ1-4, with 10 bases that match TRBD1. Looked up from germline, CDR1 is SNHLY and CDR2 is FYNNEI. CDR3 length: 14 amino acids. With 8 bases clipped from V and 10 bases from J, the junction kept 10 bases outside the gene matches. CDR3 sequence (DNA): TGTGCCAGCTTTCGACAGGGGGCCGGCGGAAAACTGTTTTTT. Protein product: CASFRQGAGGKLFF.